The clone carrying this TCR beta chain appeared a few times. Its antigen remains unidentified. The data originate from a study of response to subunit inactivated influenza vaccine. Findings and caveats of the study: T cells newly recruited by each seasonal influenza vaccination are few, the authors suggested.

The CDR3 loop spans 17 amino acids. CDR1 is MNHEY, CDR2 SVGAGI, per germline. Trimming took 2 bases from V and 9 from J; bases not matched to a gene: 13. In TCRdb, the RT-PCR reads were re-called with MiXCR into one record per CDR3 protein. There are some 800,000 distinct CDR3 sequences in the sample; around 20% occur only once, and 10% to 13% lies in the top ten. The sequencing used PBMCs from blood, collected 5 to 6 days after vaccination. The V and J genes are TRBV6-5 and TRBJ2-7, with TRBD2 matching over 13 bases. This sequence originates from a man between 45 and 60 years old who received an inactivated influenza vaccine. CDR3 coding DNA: TGTGCCAGCAGTTACGACGGTTCGACTAGCGGGAGGTGGTTGCAGTACTTC. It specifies CASSYDGSTSGRWLQYF.